The T cell receptor (beta chain) under discussion was sequenced for a study of shared clonotypes between healthy human individuals. The assay was immunoSEQ multiplex PCR, and TCRdb's table has in-frame clones only and misses some. Here the sample spans more than 2 million clones, 85% to 95% being singletons. Nashville, Tennessee was home to all donors, who were Caucasian adults. Findings and limits, study-wide: In the sorted subsets, rarefaction showed sequencing was incomplete despite large depth.

On this clone itself: The antigen is unknown.

The CDR3 contains 21 residues. Germline CDR1 reads SGHTA; CDR2 reads FQGTGA. Trimming removed 1 base from V and 1 base from J, with 26 bases in between. Sequenced sample: naive CD4+ T cells sorted from blood. Subset: CD45RA+ positively selected. The source of this sequence is a man younger than 35 in good health. The chain is built from TRBV7-3 and TRBJ1-5; D may be TRBD1 (5 bases). The CDR3 loop reads CASSLNTVSRVMGGSNQPQHF. The CDR3 DNA is TGTGCCAGCAGCTTAAATACAGTGTCCAGGGTGATGGGTGGGAGCAATCAGCCCCAGCATTTT.